The 15 T cell receptor beta chains below all came from one sample that was sequenced in a study of spatial heterogeneity in lung cancer. TCRdb used MiXCR to reprocess the 5' RACE reads, holding one entry per CDR3 protein. Seen here are around 89,000 distinct CDR3 sequences, about an eighth observed once, and the top ten hold roughly 41%. Time point given: sample taken at primary tumor resection. The sequenced sample was PBMCs, obtained at surgery. The receptors shown here come from a male donor with early-stage non-small cell lung cancer.

Regarding this clonotype: It is likely a read error, because the conserved phenylalanine at the end of the CDR3 is missing. The CDR3 loop is CASSQQGDTIYL. The DNA of the CDR3 is TGCGCCAGCAGTCAACAGGGGGACACCATATATTTA. This chain connects TRBV5-1 to TRBJ1-3, with 8 bases matching TRBD1. With 5 bases clipped from V and 8 bases from J, the junction kept 3 bases outside the gene matches. Germline-derived CDR1 and CDR2 are SGHRS and YFSETQ. This CDR3 is built from 12 residues.

The rearrangement uses TRBV19 and TRBJ1-2; D gene unclear. The V gene lost 7 bases and the J gene lost 8 bases, with 17 bases spanning the gap. Germline CDR1 and CDR2: LNHDA and SQIVND (reference sequence). The CDR3 consists of 13 residues. The CDR3, as DNA: TGTGCCAGTACCTCCCGGGCCCCGACGGGCTACACCTTC. Its translation is CASTSRAPTGYTF. Full variable domain (rest looked up from reference TRBV19 and TRBJ1-2): DGGITQSPKYLFRKEGQNVTLSCEQNLNHDAMYWYRQDPGQGLRLIYYSQIVNDFQKGDIAEGYSVSREKKESFPLTVTSAQKNPTAFYLCASTSRAPTGYTFGSGTRLTVV.

This clonotype was detected ten times or more. The CDR3 DNA is TGCGCCAGCAGCCAAGACCAGGGGATCTACGAGCAGTACTTC. Translation: CASSQDQGIYEQYF. The chain joins TRBV4-3 to TRBJ2-7; weak D call: TRBD1 (6 bases). CDR3 size: 14 residues. V lost 0 bases, J lost 3 bases, and 9 bases lay in between. Germline V gene lookup returns CDR1 LGHNA and CDR2 YSLEER.

As to this clonotype: The junction departs from germline at one end; a sequencing error may be responsible. The chain links TRBV28 to TRBJ1-2, with a weak D call TRBD1 (6 bases). The CDR3 runs 8 residues. CDR1 and CDR2 (germline): MDHEN, SYDVKM. CDR3 residues: CASSEGGF. The CDR3 coding sequence is TGTGCCTCCAGCGAAGGGGGCTTC.

The gene calls are TRBV18 and TRBJ2-3; D gene unclear. V dropped 0 bases and J dropped 0 bases, with 1 base sitting between them. The CDR3 runs 13 residues. CDR1 is KGHSH, CDR2 LQKENI, per germline. CDR3 sequence (DNA): TGTGCCAGCTCACCACCTAGCACAGATACGCAGTATTTT. As protein: CASSPPSTDTQYF.

The chain links TRBV28 to TRBJ2-1; TRBD1 matches at 9 bases. The CDR3 sequence is 16 residues long. CDR1 is MDHEN, CDR2 SYDVKM, per germline. Trimming cost V 5 bases and J 10 bases; bases outside gene matches: 15. The CDR3 DNA reads TGTGCCAGCAGTACACCGGGACAGGGAGCCGCAAGCGAGCAGTTCTTC. Amino acids: CASSTPGQGAASEQFF.

Many counts were recorded for this clonotype. Written as DNA, the CDR3 is TGTGCCAGCAGCCTGGGGGCAGGGCGGGAAGCTTTCTTT. Translation gives CASSLGAGREAFF. The chain carries TRBV28 and TRBJ1-1; D is possibly TRBD1 (6 bases). The CDR3 contains 13 residues. Germline values: CDR1 MDHEN, CDR2 SYDVKM. Trimming took 6 bases from V and 8 from J, leaving 16 bases between them.

This clonotype occurred a few times. The J gene is TRBJ2-7, the V gene TRBV5-1; 12 bases are a match to TRBD2. Unmatched junction bases numbered 6, after V lost 0 bases and J lost 2 bases. The CDR3 loop spans 17 amino acids. Germline V gene data show CDR1 as SGHRS and CDR2 as YFSETQ. For the CDR3, the DNA is TGCGCCAGCAGCTTGGGACTAGCGGGAGCAACTCCCTACGAGCAGTACTTC. Translated, it gives CASSLGLAGATPYEQYF.

This clonotype was counted ten times or more. CDR3 in DNA: TGTGCCAGCAGCCGAAACACCGGGACAGGGGACGAGCAGTACTTC. It yields the protein CASSRNTGTGDEQYF. The gene calls are TRBV27 and TRBJ2-7, with TRBD1 matching 10 bases. This CDR3 comprises 15 residues. Per germline, CDR1 MNHEY and CDR2 SMNVEV (reference sequence). The V and J ends lost 6 bases and 5 bases, in that order; junction bases with no gene match: 10.

This clonotype has only a few counts. J is TRBJ1-5 and V is TRBV13, with 7 bases fitting TRBD1. The V segment lost 6 bases and the J segment 10 bases; nucleotides outside the gene matches: 12. The CDR3 runs to 14 residues. Germline loops: CDR1 PRHDT, CDR2 FYEKMQ (reference sequence). DNA for the CDR3: TGTGCCAGCAGTCGTGACAGGGCGGCCGTCCCCCAGCATTTT. Its protein product is CASSRDRAAVPQHF.

This chain connects TRBV5-6 to TRBJ2-7; 10 bases match TRBD1. The CDR3 spans 15 residues. CDR1 and CDR2 (germline): SGHDT, YYEEEE. The junction had 8 bases not matched to a gene; V was cut back by 5 bases and J by 3 bases. Here the CDR3 DNA reads TGTGCCAGCAGACCTGGACAGGGGGTCCTCTACGAGCAGTACTTC. Translating it yields CASRPGQGVLYEQYF.

V is TRBV7-9 and J is TRBJ2-1, with TRBD2 identical over 11 bases. The V segment lost 3 bases and the J segment 6 bases; nucleotides outside the gene matches: 4. The CDR3 contains 15 residues. Germline-derived CDR1 and CDR2 are SEHNR and FQNEAQ (reference sequence). CDR3 sequence (DNA): TGTGCCAGCAGCTTGCCGGGACTAGCGGCCAATGAGCAGTTCTTC. This sequence encodes CASSLPGLAANEQFF.

In this sample, this clonotype turned up many times. The chain links TRBV29-1 to TRBJ2-3, with TRBD2 matching over 9 bases. With V trimmed by 7 bases and J by 3 bases, 11 bases remained unmatched. CDR3 length equals 15 residues. Germline-derived CDR1 and CDR2 are SQVTM and ANQGSEA. The CDR3: CSAHGAGGLTDTQYF. CDR3 nucleotide sequence: TGCAGCGCCCATGGGGCGGGAGGGCTTACAGATACGCAGTATTTT.

The V call is TRBV7-9, the J call TRBJ1-2; D remains ambiguous. This CDR3 has 9 amino acids. Trimming removed 5 bases from V and 13 bases from J, with 8 bases in between. Germline loops: CDR1 SEHNR, CDR2 FQNEAQ (reference sequence). The chain's CDR3 is CASSPRATF. The CDR3 bases are TGTGCCAGCAGCCCACGTGCCACCTTC.

This clonotype was detected a few times. The rearrangement uses TRBV6-1 and TRBJ1-2; D gene ambiguous. Germline V CDR1 and CDR2: MNHNS, SASEGT. Trimming cost V 1 base and J 6 bases, with 18 bases left between them. The CDR3 totals 16 residues. The CDR3 region has the DNA TGTGCCAGCAGTGAAGTAGATGGCGCCGACCGAAATGGCTACACCTTC. Translating it yields CASSEVDGADRNGYTF.